The subject of this entry is one T cell receptor (beta chain). The data derive from a study of technical replicates of blood from a few donors. With 6 bases removed from V and 0 bases from J, the gap between germline ends came to 6 bases. The length of the CDR3 is 12 residues. Germline values: CDR1 MGHDK, CDR2 SYGVNS. Clones were sequenced by immunoSEQ multiplex PCR, and TCRdb holds only the in-frame ones, with some missing. The sample yields 55,000 to 80,000 clones, about nine tenths seen once. This sequence was found in a human donor in good health. This chain links TRBV25-1 with TRBJ2-7; no firm D call. Sequences were obtained from T cells isolated from PBMCs. The CDR3 coding sequence is TGTGCCAGCAGCGGTAGCTCCTACGAGCAGTACTTC. Translated: CASSGSSYEQYF.